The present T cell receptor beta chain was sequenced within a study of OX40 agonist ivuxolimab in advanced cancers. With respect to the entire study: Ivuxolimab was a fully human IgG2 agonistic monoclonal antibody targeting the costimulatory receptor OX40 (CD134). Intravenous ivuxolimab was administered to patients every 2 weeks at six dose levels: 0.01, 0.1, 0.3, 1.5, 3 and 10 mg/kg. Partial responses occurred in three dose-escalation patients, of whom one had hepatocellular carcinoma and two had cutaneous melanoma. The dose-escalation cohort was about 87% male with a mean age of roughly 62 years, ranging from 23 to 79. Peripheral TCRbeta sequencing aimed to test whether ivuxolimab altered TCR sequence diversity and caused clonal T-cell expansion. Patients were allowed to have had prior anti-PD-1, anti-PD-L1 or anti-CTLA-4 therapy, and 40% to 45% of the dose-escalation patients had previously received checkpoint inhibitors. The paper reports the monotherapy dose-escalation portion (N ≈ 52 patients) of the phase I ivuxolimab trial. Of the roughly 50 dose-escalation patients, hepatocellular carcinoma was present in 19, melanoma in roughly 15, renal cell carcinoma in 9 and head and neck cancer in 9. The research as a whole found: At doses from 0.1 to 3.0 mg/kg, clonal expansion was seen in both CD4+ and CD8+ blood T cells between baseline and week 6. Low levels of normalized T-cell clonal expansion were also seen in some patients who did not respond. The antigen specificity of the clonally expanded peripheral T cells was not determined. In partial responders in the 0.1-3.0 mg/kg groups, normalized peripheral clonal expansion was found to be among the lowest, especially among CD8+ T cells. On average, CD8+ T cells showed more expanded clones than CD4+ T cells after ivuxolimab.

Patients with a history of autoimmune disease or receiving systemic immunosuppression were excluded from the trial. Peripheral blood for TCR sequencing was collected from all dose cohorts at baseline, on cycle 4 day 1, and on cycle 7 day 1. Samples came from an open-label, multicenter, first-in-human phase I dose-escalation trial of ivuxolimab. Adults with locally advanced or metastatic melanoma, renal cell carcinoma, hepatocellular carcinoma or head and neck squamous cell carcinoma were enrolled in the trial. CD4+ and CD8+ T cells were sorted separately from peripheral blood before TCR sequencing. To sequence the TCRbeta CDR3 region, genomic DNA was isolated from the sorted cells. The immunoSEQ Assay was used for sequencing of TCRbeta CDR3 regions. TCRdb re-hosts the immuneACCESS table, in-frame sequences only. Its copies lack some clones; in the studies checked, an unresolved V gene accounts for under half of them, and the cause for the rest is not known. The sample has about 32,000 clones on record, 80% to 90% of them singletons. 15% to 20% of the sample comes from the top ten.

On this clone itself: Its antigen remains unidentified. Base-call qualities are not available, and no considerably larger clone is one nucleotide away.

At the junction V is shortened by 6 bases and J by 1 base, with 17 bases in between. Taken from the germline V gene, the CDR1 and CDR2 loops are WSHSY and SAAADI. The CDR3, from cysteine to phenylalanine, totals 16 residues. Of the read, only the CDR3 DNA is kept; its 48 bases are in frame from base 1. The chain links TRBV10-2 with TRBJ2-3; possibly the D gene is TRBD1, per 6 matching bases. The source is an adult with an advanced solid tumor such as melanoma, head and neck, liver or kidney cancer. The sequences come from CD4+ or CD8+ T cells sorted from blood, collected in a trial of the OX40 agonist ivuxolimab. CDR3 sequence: CASREQGLPGTDTQYF. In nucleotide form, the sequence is TGCGCCAGCAGGGAACAGGGCTTGCCTGGCACAGATACGCAGTATTTT.